The rows below give T cell receptor beta chains drawn from one sample of a study of CD8+ T cells in alopecia areata. The data were produced by immunoSEQ multiplex PCR, yet TCRdb's version contains in-frame clones alone and is incomplete. The table has 160,000 or so clones, roughly 65% seen once; the top ten hold approximately 0.9%. The source material was CD4+ T cells sorted from blood, sampled at week 4, from a patient treated with tofacitinib. The source is a human donor with alopecia areata. CDR3s include the opening cysteine and the closing phenylalanine or tryptophan. D genes are given only for firm matches. Where a row states a size, it is once, few, many or the class of an expanded clone; other rows omit it.

D | size | J | V | CDR3 | DNA
TRBD2 | - | TRBJ2-1 | TRBV29-1 | CSIGLAGKYNEQFF | TGCAGCATAGGACTAGCGGGAAAGTACAATGAGCAGTTCTTC
- | - | TRBJ2-3 | TRBV5-1 | CASSFRDPTDTQYF | TGCGCCAGCAGCTTCAGGGACCCGACAGATACGCAGTATTTT
TRBD1 | - | TRBJ1-5 | TRBV27 | CASSPSGGSNQPQHF | TGTGCCAGCAGTCCCTCAGGGGGTAGCAATCAGCCCCAGCATTTT
- | - | TRBJ2-1 | TRBV6-5 | CASTVNEQFF | TGTGCCAGCACCGTAAATGAGCAGTTCTTC
- | - | TRBJ1-2 | TRBV30 | CAWSVPNGYTF | TGTGCCTGGAGTGTACCCAATGGCTACACCTTC
- | - | TRBJ2-3 | TRBV29-1 | CSVERQSTDTQYF | TGCAGCGTTGAACGGCAGAGCACAGATACGCAGTATTTT
- | few | TRBJ2-7 | TRBV14 | CASSGLHTYEQYF | TGTGCCAGCAGTGGGCTCCACACCTACGAGCAGTACTTC
- | - | TRBJ1-4 | TRBV27 | CASSFNSGGYEKLFF | TGTGCCAGCAGTTTTAATTCTGGGGGTTATGAAAAACTGTTTTTT
- | - | TRBJ2-1 | TRBV30 | CAWTQRNEQFF | TGTGCCTGGACGCAGAGGAATGAGCAGTTCTTC
- | - | TRBJ2-7 | TRBV5-1 | CASSPGGTRHYEQYF | TGCGCCAGCAGCCCGGGCGGGACAAGACACTACGAGCAGTACTTC
- | - | TRBJ1-1 | TRBV7-9 | CASSLASGTEAFF | TGTGCCAGCAGCTTGGCGTCCGGGACCGAAGCTTTCTTT
- | - | TRBJ2-7 | TRBV30 | CAWSRMGYEQYF | TGTGCCTGGAGTCGGATGGGCTACGAGCAGTACTTC
- | - | TRBJ2-7 | TRBV7-9 | CASSPKGPYEQYF | TGTGCCAGCAGCCCCAAGGGTCCCTACGAGCAGTACTTC
- | - | TRBJ2-7 | TRBV4-3 | CASSARVAYEQYF | TGCGCCAGCAGCGCCAGGGTTGCCTACGAGCAGTACTTC
TRBD1 | - | TRBJ1-5 | TRBV2 | CASMGQGSSDPSLVHF | TGTGCCAGCATGGGACAGGGAAGTTCGGACCCCAGTTTGGTGCATTTT
TRBD1 | - | TRBJ2-7 | TRBV29-1 | CSAGQGTNYEQYF | TGCAGCGCAGGACAGGGTACCAACTACGAGCAGTACTTC
- | - | TRBJ2-1 | TRBV6-6 | CASSLWGWTEQFF | TGTGCCAGCAGTTTATGGGGGTGGACTGAGCAGTTCTTC
- | - | TRBJ1-5 | TRBV7-2 | CASSLDREEPQHF | TGTGCCAGCAGCTTAGATCGGGAAGAGCCCCAGCATTTT
TRBD2 | - | TRBJ2-1 | TRBV19 | CASQIAGGTFQIRFF | TGTGCCAGTCAAATAGCGGGGGGGACCTTCCAAATTCGGTTCTTC